Below are 10 T cell receptor beta chains sequenced from a single sample in a study of blood T cell repertoires in COVID-19. The table came from immunoSEQ multiplex PCR; TCRdb's copy has only in-frame clones and leaves some out. The data contain 95,000 to 150,000 clones, 81% of them seen just once; the ten biggest clones take up under 4.5%. Material for sequencing was peripheral blood. Receptors originate from a woman in her fifties or sixties with acute or convalescent COVID-19.

This clone was found once. The genes are TRBV19 and TRBJ1-2, with D unresolved. Per germline, CDR1 LNHDA and CDR2 SQIVND (reference sequence). The V gene lost 5 bases and the J gene lost 4 bases, with 14 bases spanning the gap. The CDR3 runs 14 residues. For the CDR3, the DNA is TGTGCCAGTAGTTTCCCCCAGGAGGGCTATGGCTACACCTTC. This translates into CASSFPQEGYGYTF.

This clone was detected a few times. The V call is TRBV7-2, the J call TRBJ2-5; 7 nucleotides agree with TRBD2. With V trimmed by 6 bases and J by 5 bases, 9 bases remained unmatched. CDR1 and CDR2 from the germline V gene are SGHTA and FQGNSA. CDR3 length: 14 residues. Here the CDR3 DNA reads TGTGCCAGCAGGCTAGCGGTCGACGGGGAGACCCAGTACTTC. This codes for CASRLAVDGETQYF.

The rearrangement joins TRBV7-2 to TRBJ2-3; TRBD2 aligns across 15 bases. CDR3 length: 16 residues. The ends lost 5 bases at V and 4 bases at J; junction bases unmatched: 4. CDR1 and CDR2 (germline): SGHTA, FQGNSA. The CDR3 here is CASSRTSGGASDTQYF. The DNA of the CDR3 is TGTGCCAGCAGCCGGACTAGCGGGGGGGCTTCAGATACGCAGTATTTT.

This chain's CDR3 is CASSRASGGVETQYF. Here the CDR3 DNA reads TGTGCCAGCAGTCGAGCTAGTGGAGGGGTGGAGACCCAGTACTTC. The J gene is TRBJ2-5, the V gene TRBV6-5, with D possibly being TRBD2 (6 bases). The germline gives CDR1 MNHEY, CDR2 SVGAGI. This CDR3 region has 15 residues. V was clipped by 5 bases and J by 5 bases, with 18 bases between them.

The rearrangement joins TRBV1 to TRBJ2-3; TRBD2 is taken as the D call from the table, unchecked against the DNA. TRBV1 is assigned pseudogene status. CDR3 length: 16 residues. CDR3 sequence (DNA): TGCACCAGCAGCCAAGACCAACTAGATTTAACAGATACGCAGTATTTT. Its protein product is CTSSQDQLDLTDTQYF.

The rearrangement uses TRBV11-1 and TRBJ2-2, with D perhaps TRBD1 (5 bases). Germline V gene lookup returns CDR1 SGHAT and CDR2 FQDESV (reference sequence). The CDR3 extends over 16 amino acids. V lost 4 bases to trimming and J lost 4 bases, with 16 bases between them. CDR3 residues: CASSSNGRDGTGELFF. The CDR3 DNA reads TGTGCCAGCAGCTCCAATGGCAGGGATGGCACCGGGGAGCTGTTTTTT.

This clone was detected a few times. The rearrangement uses TRBV13 and TRBJ2-4; maybe TRBD2 (7 bases). CDR1 and CDR2 from the germline V gene are PRHDT and FYEKMQ (reference sequence). Trimming removed 3 bases from V and 4 bases from J, with 10 bases in between. The CDR3 covers 14 residues. The DNA of the CDR3 is TGTGCCAGCAGCTTGGGGGGGCGGAAAAACATTCAGTACTTC. Protein: CASSLGGRKNIQYF.

This chain connects TRBV9 to TRBJ1-1; 8 nucleotides match TRBD1. The CDR3 covers 17 residues. Germline assignment: CDR1 SGDLS and CDR2 YYNGEE. After removal of 4 bases from V and 1 base from J, the junction contained 12 bases not matched to a gene. The CDR3 region is CASSFGTGSRRNTEAFF. As DNA, the CDR3 is TGTGCCAGCAGCTTTGGGACAGGAAGTCGGAGGAACACTGAAGCTTTCTTT. Based on the CDR3 plus reference TRBV9 and TRBJ1-1, the full variable domain is DSGVTQTPKHLITATGQRVTLRCSPRSGDLSVYWYQQSLDQGLQFLIQYYNGEERAKGNILERFSAQQFPDLHSELNLSSLELGDSALYFCASSFGTGSRRNTEAFFGQGTRLTVV.

In this sample, this clone turned up a few times. The chain employs TRBV5-6 and TRBJ1-2, with 9 bases aligning to TRBD1. The germline V gene has CDR1 SGHDT and CDR2 YYEEEE. The ends lost 3 bases at V and 4 bases at J; junction bases unmatched: 16. The CDR3 is made up of 18 amino acids. Here the CDR3 DNA reads TGTGCCAGCAGCTCAGGTTTAAGGGACAGGGAATATTTCTATGGCTACACCTTC. This encodes CASSSGLRDREYFYGYTF.

The chain combines TRBV10-2 with TRBJ2-1; TRBD2 matches 7 bases. The CDR3 contains 16 residues. In germline, CDR1 is WSHSY, CDR2 SAAADI. V lost 3 bases, J lost 6 bases, and 11 bases stayed unmatched. The CDR3 loop is CASSDMTGRSINEQFF. The CDR3 DNA is TGCGCCAGCAGTGATATGACCGGGAGGTCTATCAATGAGCAGTTCTTC.